Below, 28 T cell receptor beta chains from the same sample are listed, as sequenced in a study of post-analysis software for immune sequencing data. Carried by the TCR beta cDNA libraries were unique molecular identifiers. TCRdb reprocessed the PCR reads via MiXCR and lists one record per CDR3 protein. The data hold hundreds of thousands of distinct CDR3 sequences, with over 35% observed a single time. Their recognized antigens are unknown. Findings and limits, study-wide: TRBV5-6, TRBV5-1 and TRBV20-1 were among roughly 5 TRBV segments more frequent in patients than controls.

The sequenced sample consisted of blood. These receptors came from a girl between 10 and 17 years old with multiple sclerosis.

The rearrangement joins TRBV7-9 to TRBJ2-3; possibly TRBD1 for D (5 bases). Germline V gene data show CDR1 as SEHNR and CDR2 as FQNEAQ (reference sequence). V lost 4 bases to trimming and J lost 5 bases, with 10 bases between them. The CDR3 extends over 13 amino acids. Written as DNA, the CDR3 is TGTGCCAGCAGCTCCTCAGGGAAAGATACGCAGTATTTT. Translating it yields CASSSSGKDTQYF.

The chain uses TRBV29-1 and TRBJ2-7, with D perhaps matching TRBD1 (5 bases). CDR1 and CDR2 from the germline V gene are SQVTM and ANQGSEA. V was trimmed by 0 bases and J by 1 base, leaving 7 bases between them. The CDR3 runs 13 residues. The CDR3, as DNA: TGCAGCGTTGAAGACCGACAGTCCTACGAGCAGTACTTC. Translating gives CSVEDRQSYEQYF.

The rearrangement joins TRBV20-1 to TRBJ2-5; TRBD2 aligns across 10 bases. The better agreement between TRBJ2-7 and the DNA end casts doubt on the J call. Germline V gene sequence: CDR1 DFQATT, CDR2 SNEGSKA (reference sequence). This CDR3 region has 14 residues. This CDR3 reads CSAGLLAGDTEQYF. The CDR3 DNA follows: TGCAGTGCTGGTTTGCTAGCGGGAGATACCGAGCAGTACTTC.

Many counts were recorded for this clonotype. The chain uses TRBV29-1 and TRBJ2-1, with 13 bases aligning to TRBD2. Germline V CDR1 and CDR2: SQVTM, ANQGSEA. There are 14 residues in the CDR3. V dropped 4 bases and J dropped 8; count of bases not matched to a gene: 5. CDR3 amino acids: CSVAGTSGIYEQFF. CDR3 in DNA: TGCAGCGTTGCCGGGACTAGCGGGATATATGAGCAGTTCTTC.

The chain combines TRBV7-2 with TRBJ2-3; D gene ambiguous. The CDR3 sequence is 12 residues long. Deletions cut 3 bases from V and 10 bases from J, with 11 bases between. Germline V gene lookup returns CDR1 SGHTA and CDR2 FQGNSA. For the CDR3, the DNA is TGTGCCAGCAGCTTTGACCCCCAGGCGCAGTATTTT. Protein: CASSFDPQAQYF.

This chain uses TRBV3-1 with TRBJ2-5; TRBD2 aligns across 8 bases. With V trimmed by 4 bases and J by 5 bases, 9 bases remained unmatched. The CDR3 is 15 residues long. Germline V gene sequence: CDR1 LGHDT, CDR2 YNNKEL (reference sequence). The CDR3 DNA follows: TGTGCCAGCAGCCTGCCGACTCAGCGGGAGGAGACCCAGTACTTC. Translated: CASSLPTQREETQYF.

V gene TRBV3-1 combines with J gene TRBJ2-4; 11 bases are a match to TRBD2. The better agreement between TRBJ2-7 and the DNA end casts doubt on the J call. Germline loops: CDR1 LGHDT, CDR2 YNNKEL (reference sequence). The CDR3 consists of 17 residues. CDR3: CASSQDGGTSGPYEQYF. The CDR3 DNA is TGTGCCAGCAGCCAAGATGGCGGGACTAGCGGCCCCTACGAGCAGTACTTC.

The rearrangement joins TRBV19 to TRBJ2-4, with TRBD2 matching over 11 bases. With the DNA end fitting TRBJ2-7 better, the J assignment may be wrong. The CDR3 has 14 amino acids. CDR1 is LNHDA, CDR2 SQIVND, per germline (reference sequence). The CDR3, as DNA: TGTGCCAGTAGTCAACCCGGGACTAGCGGCGAGCAGTACTTC. Amino acids: CASSQPGTSGEQYF.

This clonotype was counted many times. The chain joins TRBV4-3 to TRBJ2-1; D may be TRBD2 (5 bases). Looked up from germline, CDR1 is LGHNA and CDR2 is YSLEER. Trimming cost V 6 bases and J 4 bases, with 19 bases left between them. The CDR3 loop spans 16 amino acids. The CDR3 DNA sequence: TGCGCCAGCAGTGGTGGAAACCTGGGAGATTACAATGAGCAGTTCTTC. Amino acid sequence: CASSGGNLGDYNEQFF.

This clonotype has just a few counts. The rearrangement joins TRBV28 to TRBJ2-7; TRBD1 agrees at 7 bases. Germline V gives CDR1 MDHEN, CDR2 SYDVKM. The CDR3 totals 13 residues. V trimming: 4 bases; J trimming: 4 bases; junction bases outside the gene matches: 4. The chain's CDR3 is CASSWSGGYEQYF. As DNA, the CDR3 is TGTGCCAGCAGTTGGTCAGGGGGATACGAGCAGTACTTC.

There are a few counts of this clonotype. The V call is TRBV7-2, the J call TRBJ1-5, with TRBD1 matching 7 bases. CDR3 length: 16 residues. V lost 5 bases, J lost 4 bases, and 11 bases stayed unmatched. Germline-derived CDR1 and CDR2 are SGHTA and FQGNSA. CDR3 amino acids: CASSPDRVYSNQPQHF. CDR3 sequence (DNA): TGTGCCAGCAGCCCAGACAGGGTCTATAGTAATCAGCCCCAGCATTTT.

The chain uses TRBV20-1 and TRBJ1-2; tentative D call: TRBD1 (6 bases). The length of the CDR3 is 14 residues. The germline V and J ends were trimmed by 3 bases and 2 bases, with 13 bases remaining between them. CDR1 is DFQATT, CDR2 SNEGSKA, per germline (reference sequence). The CDR3 sequence is CSARHTGSNYGYTF. The CDR3 bases are TGCAGTGCTAGGCATACAGGGTCGAACTATGGCTACACCTTC.

This clonotype has just a few counts. The chain carries TRBV7-9 and TRBJ2-1; 8 bases are shared with TRBD2. V was clipped by 5 bases and J by 10 bases; unmatched bases: 19. There are 17 residues in the CDR3. From germline, CDR1 is SEHNR and CDR2 FQNEAQ (reference sequence). This chain's CDR3 is CASSGDRPGSGGDEQFF. CDR3 DNA: TGTGCCAGCAGCGGAGATAGGCCGGGGAGCGGGGGAGACGAGCAGTTCTTC.

As DNA, the CDR3 is TGTGCCAGCAGCTTATTCCCAGGGTGGGATAGCAATCAGCCCCAGCATTTT. Its protein is CASSLFPGWDSNQPQHF. J is TRBJ1-5 and V is TRBV7-9, with D possibly TRBD1 on 5 matching bases. The germline V and J ends were trimmed by 2 bases and 0 bases, with 14 bases remaining between them. This CDR3 comprises 17 residues. Per the germline V gene, CDR1 is SEHNR and CDR2 is FQNEAQ (reference sequence).

A note on this clonotype: The CDR3 does not close with the conserved phenylalanine or tryptophan, likely indicating a read error. The chain joins TRBV5-1 to TRBJ2-6; D remains ambiguous. The CDR3 extends over 15 amino acids. V was cut by 1 base and J by 0 bases, with 5 bases left in between. The germline V gene encodes CDR1 SGHRS and CDR2 YFSETQ. The CDR3 is CASSLPDSGANVLTC. CDR3 DNA sequence: TGCGCCAGCAGCTTGCCGGACTCTGGGGCCAACGTCCTGACTTGC.

This clonotype was picked up a small number of times. This rearrangement joins TRBV24-1 to TRBJ2-5, with D hard to call. The CDR3 runs to 14 residues. Between the trimmed V and J ends, which lost 6 bases and 4 bases, there was a span of 14 bases. Germline CDR1 and CDR2: KGHDR and SFDVKD. The CDR3 DNA reads as TGTGCCACCAGTCTATCCGCATCGTCAGAGACCCAGTACTTC. Translation gives CATSLSASSETQYF.

The table lists this clonotype with a few counts. The genes are TRBV5-1 and TRBJ2-7; TRBD2 agrees at 13 bases. Germline V gives CDR1 SGHRS, CDR2 YFSETQ. The CDR3 runs 15 residues. V shed 4 bases, J shed 3 bases, and the junction held 4 bases outside the gene matches. The CDR3 reads CASSMGLAGYYEQYF. CDR3 sequence (DNA): TGCGCCAGCAGCATGGGACTAGCGGGGTACTACGAGCAGTACTTC.

The CDR3 here is CASSLGTGRAEETQYF. The CDR3, as DNA: TGTGCCAGCAGCTTAGGGACAGGCCGAGCGGAAGAGACCCAGTACTTC. This chain connects TRBV7-2 to TRBJ2-7, with 7 bases that match TRBD1. Near its end, the DNA agrees better with TRBJ2-5, so the J call may be wrong. In germline, CDR1 is SGHTA, CDR2 FQGNSA. This CDR3 has 16 residues.

The CDR3 region is CSADGTGQETQYF. CDR3 DNA: TGCAGTGCTGACGGAACAGGGCAAGAGACCCAGTACTTC. The chain carries TRBV20-1 and TRBJ2-5; D is perhaps TRBD1 (6 bases). V dropped 5 bases and J dropped 2 bases, with 12 bases sitting between them. The germline V gene has CDR1 DFQATT and CDR2 SNEGSKA (reference sequence). This CDR3 is 13 amino acids long.

This clonotype has only a few counts. The rearrangement links TRBV20-1 to TRBJ2-1, with D maybe TRBD2 (6 bases). The germline gives CDR1 DFQATT, CDR2 SNEGSKA (reference sequence). The CDR3 is 13 amino acids. V lost 4 bases, J lost 8 bases, and 15 bases lay in between. The CDR3 sequence is CSATVGEVYEQFF. The CDR3, as DNA: TGCAGTGCTACAGTGGGGGAGGTGTATGAGCAGTTCTTC.

This clonotype was observed a few times. This sequence joins TRBV29-1 and TRBJ1-2; weak D call: TRBD1 (5 bases). Germline V gene sequence: CDR1 SQVTM, CDR2 ANQGSEA. CDR3 length equals 15 residues. V was pared by 1 base and J by 7 bases, with 19 bases between. CDR3 amino acids: CSVEGEIEQDGGYTF. For the CDR3, the DNA is TGCAGCGTTGAAGGGGAAATTGAACAGGATGGTGGCTACACCTTC.

This clonotype was seen only a few times. The CDR3 nucleotides read TGCAGCGGTAGGGCGATTACCGGGGAGCTGTTTTTT. It specifies CSGRAITGELFF. The chain recombines TRBV29-1 with TRBJ2-2; D call uncertain. Germline lookup yields CDR1 SQVTM and CDR2 ANQGSEA. This CDR3 is built from 12 residues. Trimming pared 7 bases from V and 5 bases from J, leaving 11 bases between.

The sample holds a few counts of this clonotype. The CDR3: CATQGGDNEQFF. The CDR3 DNA reads as TGTGCAACTCAAGGCGGGGACAATGAGCAGTTCTTC. The chain combines TRBV7-9 with TRBJ2-1; D perhaps matches TRBD2 (6 bases). Germline V gives CDR1 SEHNR, CDR2 FQNEAQ (reference sequence). The CDR3 runs to 12 residues.

This clonotype has more than one count but fewer than ten. The chain is built from TRBV7-9 and TRBJ1-1, with 7 bases identical to TRBD1. J was trimmed by 8 bases and V by 6 bases; bases with no gene match: 6. This CDR3 has 12 amino acids. Germline loops: CDR1 SEHNR, CDR2 FQNEAQ (reference sequence). The CDR3 DNA reads TGTGCCAGCAGTACCACAGGGGTGGAAGCTTTCTTT. It codes for CASSTTGVEAFF.

This clonotype was seen a few times. The chain employs TRBV11-1 and TRBJ1-2; no clear D. Between the trimmed V and J ends, which lost 5 bases and 6 bases, there was a span of 25 bases. Germline loops: CDR1 SGHAT, CDR2 FQDESV (reference sequence). The CDR3 covers 17 residues. CDR3 bases: TGTGCCAGCAGCCCCGATCCGGCATCAGGTTTGTCGAATGGCTACACCTTC. It specifies CASSPDPASGLSNGYTF.

J is TRBJ1-1 and V is TRBV11-2, with D maybe TRBD1 (6 bases). The CDR3 consists of 16 residues. V was clipped by 5 bases and J by 5 bases, with 21 bases between them. Germline V lookup: CDR1 SGHAT, CDR2 FQNNGV. Written as DNA, the CDR3 is TGTGCCAGCAGCCACGCCCCTCAGGGGCTGAGGACTGAAGCTTTCTTT. Translating gives CASSHAPQGLRTEAFF.

This clonotype was recorded a few times. V and J are TRBV15 and TRBJ2-4; 7 nucleotides align to TRBD2. The V and J ends lost 5 bases and 1 base, in that order; junction bases with no gene match: 2. Germline V gene data show CDR1 as LNHNV and CDR2 as YYDKDF (reference sequence). This CDR3 comprises 14 residues. The CDR3 nucleotides are TGTGCCACCAGCCTGGGGGGGGCCAAAAACATTCAGTACTTC. Translating gives CATSLGGAKNIQYF.

A few counts support this clonotype. The chain couples TRBV7-3 to TRBJ2-1; D is possibly TRBD1 (6 bases). There are 13 residues in the CDR3. Trimming shortened V by 1 base and J by 10 bases, and 11 bases separated the two germline ends. Per the germline V gene, CDR1 is SGHTA and CDR2 is FQGTGA. CDR3 amino acids: CASSLNGGGEQFF. The CDR3 DNA is TGTGCCAGCAGCTTAAATGGGGGCGGCGAGCAGTTCTTC.